The 24 T cell receptor beta chains below all came from one sample that was sequenced in a study of monozygotic twins with cystic fibrosis. Repertoires were generated with immunoSEQ multiplex PCR, while TCRdb's copy carries only in-frame clones and drops some. The sample has around 15,000 clones, roughly nine tenths seen once. The sequenced sample was blood. Receptor source: a boy between 10 and 17 years old with cystic fibrosis.

This clone occurred a few times. The CDR3 DNA reads as TGTGCCTGGAGTGTTCAGGGGGCTAACTATGGCTACACCTTC. This codes for CAWSVQGANYGYTF. V gene TRBV30 combines with J gene TRBJ1-2, with TRBD1 identical over 7 bases. The length of the CDR3 is 14 residues. The V and J ends lost 0 bases and 0 bases, in that order; junction bases with no gene match: 1. The V gene's germline CDR1 is GTSNPN and CDR2 SVGIG (reference sequence).

The chain links TRBV5-5 to TRBJ2-1; 7 nucleotides align to TRBD1. J lost 4 bases, V lost 6 bases, and 7 bases had no gene match. This CDR3 is built from 14 residues. Germline values: CDR1 SGHKS, CDR2 YYEKEE (reference sequence). This CDR3 is CASTATGLYNEQFF. The CDR3 nucleotides read TGTGCCAGCACCGCGACAGGGTTATACAATGAGCAGTTCTTC.

The rearrangement uses TRBV18 and TRBJ1-2; no clear D gene. This CDR3 spans 16 amino acids. Germline CDR1 and CDR2: KGHSH and LQKENI. The V and J ends lost 2 bases and 2 bases respectively, with 15 bases between them. In DNA, the CDR3 is TGTGCCAGCTCACCAGGGCTGTTGGCAGTCAACTATGGCTACACCTTC. This sequence encodes CASSPGLLAVNYGYTF. Full variable domain (missing parts from reference TRBV18 and TRBJ1-2): NAGVMQNPRHLVRRRGQEARLRCSPMKGHSHVYWYRQLPEEGLKFMVYLQKENIIDESGMPKERFSAEFPKEGPSILRIQQVVRGDSAAYFCASSPGLLAVNYGYTFGSGTRLTVV.

This sequence joins TRBV2 and TRBJ1-5, with a possible D match to TRBD1 (6 bases). Trimming removed 7 bases from V and 2 bases from J, with 18 bases in between. From germline, CDR1 is SNHLY and CDR2 FYNNEI. This CDR3 is 16 amino acids long. Here the CDR3 reads CASNGQSGDGNQPQHF. The CDR3 DNA follows: TGTGCCAGCAATGGACAGTCAGGCGACGGCAATCAGCCCCAGCATTTT.

The chain combines TRBV28 with TRBJ1-1; 8 nucleotides agree with TRBD1. CDR1 and CDR2 (germline): MDHEN, SYDVKM. This CDR3 spans 14 amino acids. With V trimmed by 6 bases and J by 4 bases, 7 bases remained unmatched. CDR3 loop: CASRVQGVSTEAFF. Written as DNA, the CDR3 is TGTGCCAGCAGGGTACAGGGGGTGAGCACTGAAGCTTTCTTT.

The chain has TRBV2 and TRBJ2-7; perhaps TRBD2 as D (6 bases). This CDR3 is 13 amino acids long. Deletions cut 6 bases from V and 7 bases from J, with 16 bases between. Germline V gene data show CDR1 as SNHLY and CDR2 as FYNNEI. CDR3 amino acids: CASRENWGEEQYF. CDR3 in DNA: TGTGCCAGCAGGGAGAACTGGGGGGAAGAGCAGTACTTC.

The genes are TRBV15 and TRBJ1-4, with a possible D match to TRBD1 (5 bases). The V and J ends lost 0 bases and 2 bases respectively, with 10 bases between them. CDR1 is LNHNV and CDR2 is YYDKDF in the germline V gene (reference sequence). The CDR3 extends over 16 amino acids. CDR3 in DNA: TGTGCCACCAGCAGAGATTCCGGGGCCACTAATGAAAAACTGTTTTTT. Protein: CATSRDSGATNEKLFF.

The chain joins TRBV5-1 to TRBJ1-2; TRBD1 matches at 8 bases. Germline V gene lookup returns CDR1 SGHRS and CDR2 YFSETQ. With 4 bases clipped from V and 8 bases from J, the junction kept 10 bases outside the gene matches. The CDR3 has 14 amino acids. The chain's CDR3 is CASSPRQGLKGYTF. In DNA, the CDR3 is TGCGCCAGCAGCCCACGACAGGGGTTGAAGGGCTACACCTTC.

In its sample, this clone was seen a few times. The chain carries TRBV7-2 and TRBJ1-1; 7 bases align to TRBD1. Germline lookup yields CDR1 SGHTA and CDR2 FQGNSA. Trimming cost V 5 bases and J 6 bases; bases outside gene matches: 12. The CDR3 totals 15 residues. The CDR3 sequence is CASSPRQGLLAEAFF. In nucleotides, the CDR3 is TGTGCCAGCAGCCCAAGACAGGGTCTGTTGGCTGAAGCTTTCTTT.

CDR3 coding DNA: TGTGCCAATCGGGGGGAAGAGACCCAGTACTTC. Its translation: CANRGEETQYF. This chain links TRBV27 with TRBJ2-5; 7 bases line up with TRBD2. With V trimmed by 10 bases and J by 3 bases, 2 bases remained unmatched. The CDR3 covers 11 residues. Looked up from germline, CDR1 is MNHEY and CDR2 is SMNVEV (reference sequence).

The CDR3 coding sequence is TGTGCCAGCAGCCAAGCCCCGGTACTAGAAGACGAGCAGTACTTC. Its protein is CASSQAPVLEDEQYF. The chain uses TRBV4-2 and TRBJ2-7, with a tentative D call TRBD2 (5 bases). Trimming removed 1 base at V and 5 bases at J, with 15 bases between. Germline values: CDR1 LGHNA, CDR2 YNFKEQ. This CDR3 is 15 amino acids long.

The chain recombines TRBV2 with TRBJ2-2, with TRBD1 as a possible D gene (6 bases). The germline V gene has CDR1 SNHLY and CDR2 FYNNEI. The CDR3 is 13 residues long. V lost 9 bases and J 4 bases, leaving 12 bases between the germline ends. CDR3 sequence reads: CASQGYSTGELFF. CDR3 coding DNA: TGTGCCAGTCAGGGGTACAGCACCGGGGAGCTGTTTTTT.

Remarks on this clone: One end of the junction fails to match germline, which may point to a read error. The chain carries TRBV4-2 and TRBJ2-5, with 13 bases that match TRBD2. Germline CDR1 is LGHNA and CDR2 is YNFKEQ. This CDR3 is built from 15 residues. The CDR3 loop reads CASSQETSGGTVENF. The CDR3 DNA follows: TGTGCCAGCAGCCAAGAGACTAGCGGGGGGACCGTGGAGAACTTC.

This clone was seen a handful of times. The chain is built from TRBV30 and TRBJ1-5, with D perhaps matching TRBD1 (6 bases). Trimming pared 3 bases from V and 4 bases from J, leaving 13 bases between. Per the germline V gene, CDR1 is GTSNPN and CDR2 is SVGIG (reference sequence). The CDR3 is 14 amino acids. Here the CDR3 DNA reads TGTGCCTGGAGAGGGGTGGACAGTAATCAGCCCCAGCATTTT. Translating gives CAWRGVDSNQPQHF.

The chain is built from TRBV14 and TRBJ2-2; D is unresolved. The CDR3 totals 12 residues. Germline V gives CDR1 SGHDN, CDR2 FVKESK. V lost 4 bases and J lost 5, with 5 bases in between. The chain's CDR3 is CASSRRTGELFF. The CDR3 nucleotides are TGTGCCAGCAGCCGAAGGACCGGGGAGCTGTTTTTT.

The J gene is TRBJ2-7, the V gene TRBV13, with 8 bases identical to TRBD1. V shed 5 bases, J shed 4 bases, and the junction held 10 bases outside the gene matches. Germline V gene sequence: CDR1 PRHDT, CDR2 FYEKMQ (reference sequence). CDR3 length: 15 residues. The CDR3 region is CASSSGQGEQYEQYF. CDR3 coding DNA: TGTGCCAGCAGCAGTGGACAGGGAGAACAATACGAGCAGTACTTC.

The chain links TRBV2 to TRBJ2-3, with 7 bases matching TRBD2. This CDR3 has 10 amino acids. Germline V CDR1 and CDR2: SNHLY, FYNNEI. V was pared by 8 bases and J by 8 bases, with 1 base of the junction left unmatched. CDR3 DNA sequence: TGTGCCAGCGGGGGGGTTACGCAGTATTTT. Protein sequence: CASGGVTQYF.

This chain uses TRBV21-1 with TRBJ2-3; TRBD2 is the table's D call and was not checked against the DNA. TRBV21-1 is annotated as a pseudogene. The CDR3 length is 18 residues. CDR3 nucleotides: TGTGCCAGCAGCATCCCTATTGCGGGAGGGAAAGGGACAGATACGCAGTATTTT. Its translation is CASSIPIAGGKGTDTQYF.

The rearrangement uses TRBV2 and TRBJ2-7; TRBD1 matches 10 bases. Germline CDR1 reads SNHLY; CDR2 reads FYNNEI. The CDR3 has 15 amino acids. The V segment lost 6 bases and the J segment 1 base; nucleotides outside the gene matches: 6. Here the CDR3 DNA reads TGTGCCAGCAGGGTGGGGACAGGGGTTTCCTACGAGCAGTACTTC. Translation: CASRVGTGVSYEQYF. The entire variable domain, with the rest obtained from reference TRBV2 and TRBJ2-7, is as follows: EPEVTQTPSHQVTQMGQEVILRCVPISNHLYFYWYRQILGQKVEFLVSFYNNEISEKSEIFDDQFSVERPDGSNFTLKIRSTKLEDSAMYFCASRVGTGVSYEQYFGPGTRLTVT.

The rearrangement links TRBV5-6 to TRBJ2-2; 7 bases align to TRBD1. Trimming at V came to 3 bases and at J to 8 bases, leaving 10 bases not matched to a gene. This CDR3 is built from 15 residues. Germline V CDR1 and CDR2: SGHDT, YYEEEE. This CDR3 reads CASSSRFQGVGELFF. CDR3 in DNA: TGTGCCAGCAGCTCGAGATTTCAGGGGGTAGGGGAGCTGTTTTTT.

V usage is TRBV11-2 and J usage is TRBJ1-4; TRBD1 agrees at 10 bases. From germline, CDR1 is SGHAT and CDR2 FQNNGV. This CDR3 spans 14 amino acids. V lost 5 bases and J lost 8; bases outside the gene matches: 5. The CDR3 nucleotides read TGTGCCAGCAGCCGCGGGACAGGGGACGAAAAACTGTTTTTT. This encodes CASSRGTGDEKLFF. The full variable domain, rest sourced from reference TRBV11-2 and TRBJ1-4, is EAGVAQSPRYKIIEKRQSVAFWCNPISGHATLYWYQQILGQGPKLLIQFQNNGVVDDSQLPKDRFSAERLKGVDSTLKIQPAKLEDSAVYLCASSRGTGDEKLFFGSGTQLSVL.

The rearrangement links TRBV7-3 to TRBJ2-7, with TRBD1 as a possible D gene (7 bases). There are 16 residues in the CDR3. The germline V gene encodes CDR1 SGHTA and CDR2 FQGTGA. The V gene lost 5 bases and the J gene lost 2 bases, with 19 bases spanning the gap. CDR3 nucleotides: TGTGCCAGCAGCCCGGGATCTTCAGGGGGGACCTACGAGCAGTACTTC. Its translation: CASSPGSSGGTYEQYF.

This clone was seen a few times. This rearrangement joins TRBV7-3 to TRBJ1-2; TRBD1 is a possible D gene (6 bases). V gave up 6 bases and J gave up 7 bases, with 15 bases separating them. CDR1 and CDR2 (germline): SGHTA, FQGTGA. This CDR3 has 13 residues. CDR3 amino acids: CASSTGTGGGYTF. CDR3 sequence (DNA): TGTGCCAGCAGTACAGGGACCGGGGGTGGCTACACCTTC.

The chain employs TRBV6-6 and TRBJ1-2, with 8 bases that match TRBD1. The germline V gene encodes CDR1 MNHNY and CDR2 SVGAGI (reference sequence). The V gene end was trimmed by 6 bases and the J gene end by 2 bases; junction bases not matched to a gene: 5. The CDR3 spans 14 residues. The CDR3 loop reads CASSQTGGNYGYTF. In DNA form, the CDR3 reads TGTGCCAGCAGCCAAACAGGGGGAAACTATGGCTACACCTTC.